The entry that follows covers one T cell receptor (delta chain) sequence. This clone was observed a few times. The antigen this receptor binds is unknown. A far larger clone differs by one base, so this is likely a read error. The protocol used for the library was RT-PCR. The instrument given in TCRdb is Illumina MiSeq. Identical DNA sequences were merged into single rows after TCRdb reprocessed the public reads with CATT. The sample table shows about 1,200 delta-chain clones, and over 1.5% are seen once. Clones ranked in the top ten supply roughly half of the sample. The data originate from a study of gamma-delta T cells after stem cell transplantation (TCRdb year 2016). The source of this sequence is a human donor. It is not recorded whose cells these are; they may come from a transplant donor. The sequenced sample consisted of gamma-delta T cells.

The DNA reads as follows: TGTGCCTGTGACAGTGCACTGGGGGCTGATACCTACACCGATAAACTCATCTTT. The resulting protein is CACDSALGADTYTDKLIF. The rearrangement joined TRDV2 to TRDJ1; TRDD3 agrees with 8 junctional bases. V and J are trimmed by 2 bases and 0 bases, and the gene matches miss 13 bases of the junction. The cysteine opens and the phenylalanine closes a CDR3 of 18 amino acids. Left in the record is the CDR3 DNA by itself, 54 bases read in frame from the first base. Per the germline V gene, GEAIGNYY is the CDR1 and EKD is the CDR2.